The 12 T cell receptor beta chains presented below share a single source sample, sequenced in a study of T cells in women clearing cervical HPV infection. TCRdb's table, derived via immunoSEQ multiplex PCR, lists solely in-frame clones and lacks some. This sample contains approximately 12,000 clones. What was sequenced was blood buffy coat. Every receptor here comes from a woman between 18 and 75 years old with a cervical HPV16 infection that either progressed to CIN3+ or cleared (not recorded which).

CDR3 amino acids: CASSLVSGSGTEAFF. Partial CDR3 DNA: TGTGCCAGCAGCTTAGTCTCCGGGTCCGGGACTGAA. The chain carries TRBV11-3 and TRBJ1-1; D is unresolved. The sequence runs out 3 residues before the end of the CDR3; the remainder is reconstructed from the germline J gene. V was shortened by 1 base and J by 5 bases, with 14 bases between the two germline ends. CDR1 and CDR2 (germline): SGHNT, YENEEA. This CDR3 comprises 15 residues. The entire variable domain, with the rest obtained from reference TRBV11-3 and TRBJ1-1, is as follows: EAGVVQSPRYKIIEKKQPVAFWCNPISGHNTLYWYLQNLGQGPELLIRYENEEAVDDSQLPKDRFSAERLKGVDSTLKIQPAELGDSAVYLCASSLVSGSGTEAFFGQGTRLTVV.

By frequency, this clone registers medium-sized. The read terminates 3 residues before the CDR3 end, so the remaining end is supplied by the germline J gene. V and J are TRBV18 and TRBJ1-6; a possible D gene is TRBD1 (6 bases). Germline CDR1 KGHSH, CDR2 LQKENI. This CDR3 contains 14 residues. The chain's CDR3 is CASSPIKRGGALHF. CDR3 DNA, as far as it was read: TGTGCCAGCTCACCTATAAAGAGGGGGGGAGCC.

Comment on this clone: The read stops 3 residues short of the end of the CDR3; the missing end is completed from the germline J gene. This chain uses TRBV11-2 with TRBJ2-1, with 12 positions matching TRBD2. V was clipped by 4 bases and J by 3 bases; unmatched bases: 1. Germline V gene data show CDR1 as SGHAT and CDR2 as FQNNGV. The CDR3 length is 15 residues. The part of the CDR3 DNA that was read is TGTGCCAGCAGCTGGACTAGCGGGGACTACAATGAG. Protein product: CASSWTSGDYNE. The full CDR3 sequence reads CASSWTSGDYNEQFF.

This clone is deemed medium-sized by its frequency. Read coverage stops 3 residues before the CDR3 terminus; the germline J gene supplies the remainder. This sequence joins TRBV20-1 and TRBJ2-1; TRBD2 matches 12 bases. This CDR3 has 15 amino acids. Germline V CDR1 and CDR2: DFQATT, SNEGSKA (reference sequence). V trimming: 2 bases; J trimming: 9 bases; junction bases outside the gene matches: 8. CDR3 sequence: CSARRASGGAGEQFF. The sequenced part of the CDR3 DNA is TGCAGTGCTAGAAGGGCTAGCGGGGGGGCCGGTGAG.

A word on this clone: The read stops 3 residues short of the end of the CDR3; the missing end is completed from the germline J gene. This sequence joins TRBV30 and TRBJ2-5; D is uncertain. The CDR3 consists of 13 residues. From germline, CDR1 is GTSNPN and CDR2 SVGIG (reference sequence). V lost 0 bases, J lost 4 bases, and 9 bases lay in between. CDR3 region: CAWSVLPLETQYF. The sequenced CDR3 bases are TGTGCCTGGAGTGTACTCCCCCTAGAGACC.

About this clone: The read ends 3 residues before the CDR3 terminus; that terminus is restored from the germline J gene. The J gene is TRBJ2-7, the V gene TRBV18; no firm D call. The V and J ends lost 3 bases and 0 bases respectively, with 3 bases between them. The CDR3 contains 12 residues. Germline CDR1 reads KGHSH; CDR2 reads LQKENI. The CDR3 sequence: CASSPSSYEQYF. The sequenced CDR3 bases are TGTGCCAGCTCACCCAGCTCCTACGAG.

A word on this clone: The DNA ends 3 residues before the CDR3 does, and the rest of the CDR3 is filled in from the germline J gene. V gene TRBV2 combines with J gene TRBJ1-2; D unclear. Germline CDR1 is SNHLY and CDR2 is FYNNEI. This CDR3 has 13 amino acids. Between the trimmed V and J ends, which lost 6 bases and 2 bases, there was a span of 10 bases. The DNA read from the CDR3 is TGTGCCAGCAGCGAACACACCAACTATGGC. It is translated as CASSEHTNYG. The CDR3 as a whole reads CASSEHTNYGYTF.

Points on this clone: With the read ending 3 residues before the CDR3 end, the germline J gene is used to fill in that end. V usage is TRBV5-4 and J usage is TRBJ2-7; 12 bases match TRBD1. V dropped 4 bases and J dropped 3; count of bases not matched to a gene: 2. CDR3 length equals 14 residues. CDR1 is SGHNT and CDR2 is YYREEE in the germline V gene (reference sequence). Here the CDR3 reads CASSRDRGLYEQYF. The covered CDR3 bases are TGTGCCAGCAGCCGGGACAGGGGGCTCTACGAG.

Worth noting for this clone: The read gets to within 3 residues of the CDR3 end, and the germline J gene fills in the rest. This chain uses TRBV9 with TRBJ2-7, with 7 bases aligning to TRBD2. Germline CDR1 reads SGDLS; CDR2 reads YYNGEE. The CDR3 length is 15 residues. V shed 4 bases and J 4 bases; nucleotides not matched to a gene: 11. CDR3 sequence reads: CASSLEPSGGYEQYF. The CDR3 DNA, read in part, is TGTGCCAGCAGCTTAGAGCCTAGCGGTGGGTACGAG.

This clone registers medium-sized by frequency. The read terminates 3 residues before the CDR3 end, so the remaining end is supplied by the germline J gene. The V gene is TRBV18, the J gene TRBJ2-2, with D possibly being TRBD1 (6 bases). Germline CDR1 is KGHSH and CDR2 is LQKENI. The CDR3 loop spans 15 amino acids. V shed 0 bases and J shed 4 bases, with 9 bases lying between them. Partial CDR3 DNA: TGTGCCAGCTCACCACCACGGACAGCCACCGGGGAG. This gives the protein CASSPPRTATGE. The CDR3 in full is CASSPPRTATGELFF.

Comment on this clone: The read halts 3 residues ahead of the CDR3 end, with the missing end drawn from the germline J gene. The chain links TRBV15 to TRBJ2-3; possible D gene TRBD1, 6 bases. Germline V gene sequence: CDR1 LNHNV, CDR2 YYDKDF (reference sequence). The CDR3 has 15 amino acids. The covered CDR3 bases are TGTGCCACCAGCAGAGAAGAGAAGGGGGTGGGAACG. This sequence encodes CATSREEKGVGT. The full CDR3 sequence reads CATSREEKGVGTQYF.

As regards this clone: The missing CDR3 end, 3 residues past where the read stops, is filled in from the germline J gene. This chain uses TRBV5-4 with TRBJ2-3; D possibly corresponds to TRBD2 (6 bases). V was shortened by 0 bases and J by 6 bases, with 14 bases between the two germline ends. CDR1 and CDR2 from the germline V gene are SGHNT and YYREEE (reference sequence). The CDR3 extends over 15 amino acids. The part of the CDR3 DNA that was read is TGTGCCAGCAGCTTGGGGGGAACCCGGGGGGATACG. Amino acids: CASSLGGTRGDT. The whole CDR3 reads CASSLGGTRGDTQYF. Together with reference TRBV5-4 and TRBJ2-3, the CDR3 gives the full variable domain: ETGVTQSPTHLIKTRGQQVTLRCSSQSGHNTVSWYQQALGQGPQFIFQYYREEENGRGNFPPRFSGLQFPNYSSELNVNALELDDSALYLCASSLGGTRGDTQYFGPGTRLTVL.